One sample yielded the 28 T cell receptor beta chains listed below, sequenced in a study of cytomegalovirus exposure and HLA in healthy donors. Clones were read by immunoSEQ multiplex PCR, and TCRdb kept only the in-frame ones, dropping some. Here the sample spans about 310,000 clones, approximately 86% being singletons. The source material was PBMCs. These receptor sequences come from a man younger than 45 in good health and CMV-seronegative.

The chain couples TRBV27 to TRBJ2-7; D remains ambiguous. Trimming cost V 2 bases and J 3 bases, with 5 bases left between them. CDR3 size: 12 residues. The germline V gene encodes CDR1 MNHEY and CDR2 SMNVEV (reference sequence). The CDR3 DNA is TGTGCCAGCAGTTTAACGGGCTACGAGCAGTACTTC. As protein: CASSLTGYEQYF.

V usage is TRBV27 and J usage is TRBJ1-1; D remains ambiguous. The V gene lost 2 bases and the J gene lost 3 bases, with 7 bases spanning the gap. Germline V gene data show CDR1 as MNHEY and CDR2 as SMNVEV (reference sequence). The CDR3 has 13 residues. CDR3 sequence reads: CASSLQAYTEAFF. The DNA for the CDR3 is TGTGCCAGCAGTTTACAGGCCTACACTGAAGCTTTCTTT.

This rearrangement joins TRBV7-9 to TRBJ2-1; D might be TRBD1 (5 bases). The V end lost 5 bases, the J end lost 5 bases, and 13 bases lay between the germline ends. CDR1 and CDR2 from the germline V gene are SEHNR and FQNEAQ (reference sequence). The CDR3 covers 14 residues. CDR3 in DNA: TGTGCCAGCAGCCGAGGAGACAGTCACAATGAGCAGTTCTTC. Protein product: CASSRGDSHNEQFF.

This rearrangement joins TRBV7-2 to TRBJ2-5; TRBD2 matches 7 bases. With 2 bases clipped from V and 4 bases from J, the junction kept 7 bases outside the gene matches. CDR3 length: 15 residues. CDR1 is SGHTA, CDR2 FQGNSA, per germline. CDR3 coding DNA: TGTGCCAGCAGCTTAAGATTTGCGGGGGTAGAGACCCAGTACTTC. Translating it yields CASSLRFAGVETQYF.

The chain is built from TRBV9 and TRBJ2-7; 8 nucleotides match TRBD2. With V trimmed by 2 bases and J by 2 bases, 3 bases remained unmatched. The CDR3 length is 14 residues. Per the germline V gene, CDR1 is SGDLS and CDR2 is YYNGEE. Written as DNA, the CDR3 is TGTGCCAGCAGCGTGGGGCGGGGGGCCTACGAGCAGTACTTC. Translating it yields CASSVGRGAYEQYF. The full variable domain, in which reference TRBV9 and TRBJ2-7 provide the parts outside the CDR3, is DSGVTQTPKHLITATGQRVTLRCSPRSGDLSVYWYQQSLDQGLQFLIQYYNGEERAKGNILERFSAQQFPDLHSELNLSSLELGDSALYFCASSVGRGAYEQYFGPGTRLTVT.

The J gene is TRBJ1-1, the V gene TRBV6-6; the D gene is possibly TRBD1 (5 bases). The ends were cut back, 5 bases at V and 1 base at J, with 14 bases in the middle. The CDR3 spans 15 residues. Germline V lookup: CDR1 MNHNY, CDR2 SVGAGI (reference sequence). The CDR3 bases are TGTGCCAGCAGTGCCCCGACAGACTCGAACACTGAAGCTTTCTTT. Protein sequence: CASSAPTDSNTEAFF.

This sequence joins TRBV30 and TRBJ2-1; D gene unclear. Deletions cut 4 bases from V and 7 bases from J, with 8 bases between. This CDR3 contains 11 residues. Germline lookup yields CDR1 GTSNPN and CDR2 SVGIG (reference sequence). The DNA of the CDR3 is TGTGCCTGGACGACTGTGAATGAGCAGTTCTTC. Its translation: CAWTTVNEQFF.

The CDR3 sequence: CASTMDKNTEAFF. Written as DNA, the CDR3 is TGTGCCAGCACCATGGACAAGAACACTGAAGCTTTCTTT. The chain employs TRBV6-1 and TRBJ1-1; possibly TRBD1 for D (5 bases). Germline V gene sequence: CDR1 MNHNS, CDR2 SASEGT. Trimming removed 7 bases at V and 1 base at J, with 10 bases between. CDR3 length: 13 residues.

This clone appeared a single time. The CDR3 reads CASSLDSGNGNYGYTF. DNA of the CDR3: TGCGCCAGCAGCTTGGATTCCGGGAATGGTAACTATGGCTACACCTTC. V usage is TRBV5-1 and J usage is TRBJ1-2, with unresolved D. Germline-derived CDR1 and CDR2 are SGHRS and YFSETQ. V was shortened by 0 bases and J by 1 base, with 13 bases between the two germline ends. The CDR3 totals 16 residues.

Worth noting for this clone: The sample contains more than one DNA sequence encoding this CDR3. The CDR3, as DNA: TGTGCCAGCAGTTACTCGGCGGGGGCAGGACAGCCCCAGCATTTT. The encoded protein is CASSYSAGAGQPQHF. The gene calls are TRBV6-5 and TRBJ1-5, with D tentatively TRBD1 (6 bases). CDR3 length equals 15 residues. Between the trimmed V and J ends, which lost 0 bases and 7 bases, there was a span of 13 bases. Germline V gene sequence: CDR1 MNHEY, CDR2 SVGAGI.

The chain uses TRBV6-5 and TRBJ2-7; TRBD2 matches 9 bases. The trim removed 2 bases at V and 1 base at J, leaving 6 bases unmatched. The CDR3 spans 16 residues. Germline lookup yields CDR1 MNHEY and CDR2 SVGAGI. CDR3 coding DNA: TGTGCCAGCAGTTACGTGGCTAGCGGGGTGTCCTACGAGCAGTACTTC. It yields the protein CASSYVASGVSYEQYF.

J is TRBJ1-1 and V is TRBV10-1; D is ambiguous. The CDR3 is made up of 13 amino acids. V shed 0 bases and J shed 2 bases, with 4 bases lying between them. CDR1 and CDR2 from the germline V gene are WNHNN and SYGVQD (reference sequence). The CDR3: CASSESSNTEAFF. The CDR3 nucleotides are TGCGCCAGCAGTGAGTCGAGTAACACTGAAGCTTTCTTT.

V is TRBV11-2 and J is TRBJ2-2; 8 nucleotides align to TRBD1. Germline V gene data show CDR1 as SGHAT and CDR2 as FQNNGV. This CDR3 contains 15 residues. The V segment lost 5 bases and the J segment 4 bases; nucleotides outside the gene matches: 6. CDR3 coding DNA: TGTGCCAGCAGCCCAGGGGGCCGGGGCACCGGGGAGCTGTTTTTT. Translation: CASSPGGRGTGELFF.

The chain joins TRBV10-3 to TRBJ2-3; 8 nucleotides line up with TRBD2. V lost 3 bases and J lost 6; bases outside the gene matches: 5. CDR1 ENHRY and CDR2 SYGVKD come from the germline V gene. This CDR3 is built from 14 residues. The CDR3 bases are TGTGCCATCAGTGATTCCGGGGGGGCGGATACGCAGTATTTT. Translation: CAISDSGGADTQYF.

The rearrangement uses TRBV11-2 and TRBJ2-1, with TRBD1 identical over 11 bases. CDR1 is SGHAT, CDR2 FQNNGV, per germline. Unmatched junction bases numbered 3, after V lost 3 bases and J lost 8 bases. This CDR3 contains 14 residues. The CDR3 protein is CASSFRTGGDEQFF. CDR3 nucleotide sequence: TGTGCCAGCAGCTTTCGGACAGGGGGCGATGAGCAGTTCTTC.

V and J are TRBV5-1 and TRBJ2-1, with D maybe TRBD2 (5 bases). The germline V gene has CDR1 SGHRS and CDR2 YFSETQ. The CDR3 is made up of 15 amino acids. The V end was cut by 0 bases, the J end by 5 bases, with 12 bases between. The CDR3 here is CASSLERGSHNEQFF. In DNA, the CDR3 is TGCGCCAGCAGCTTGGAACGGGGTAGTCACAATGAGCAGTTCTTC.

This clone was found a few times. The rearrangement joins TRBV27 to TRBJ1-6; 8 bases line up with TRBD1. The CDR3 has 15 residues. The germline V gene has CDR1 MNHEY and CDR2 SMNVEV (reference sequence). Trimming took 0 bases from V and 6 from J; bases not matched to a gene: 1. This chain's CDR3 is CASSLSQGANSPLHF. The CDR3, as DNA: TGTGCCAGCAGTTTATCCCAGGGGGCTAATTCACCCCTCCACTTT.

The chain has TRBV2 and TRBJ2-7; 7 bases fit TRBD1. Per germline, CDR1 SNHLY and CDR2 FYNNEI. The CDR3 extends over 14 amino acids. Trimming at V came to 8 bases and at J to 3 bases, leaving 10 bases not matched to a gene. The CDR3 DNA reads as TGTGCCAGCGGCGGAACGAGACAGGGCTACGAGCAGTACTTC. Translation: CASGGTRQGYEQYF.

Many counts were recorded for this clone. The rearrangement uses TRBV14 and TRBJ2-1, with TRBD2 as a possible D gene (6 bases). The CDR3 is made up of 15 amino acids. V lost 4 bases, J lost 2 bases, and 12 bases lay in between. Looked up from germline, CDR1 is SGHDN and CDR2 is FVKESK. The CDR3 reads CASSRVAGTYNEQFF. The CDR3 DNA reads as TGTGCCAGCAGCCGGGTGGCGGGGACCTACAATGAGCAGTTCTTC.

A single count supports this clone. This sequence joins TRBV18 and TRBJ2-3; possible D gene TRBD2, 5 bases. Germline lookup yields CDR1 KGHSH and CDR2 LQKENI. Deletions cut 4 bases from V and 11 bases from J, with 16 bases between. CDR3 length equals 13 residues. CDR3 bases: TGTGCCAGCTCACTCTGGGCGGGTGAGGGGCAGTATTTT. Amino acid sequence: CASSLWAGEGQYF.

V is TRBV18 and J is TRBJ2-7; 7 bases are a match to TRBD2. V was clipped by 5 bases and J by 2 bases; unmatched bases: 9. The CDR3 sequence is 15 residues long. Germline V gene data show CDR1 as KGHSH and CDR2 as LQKENI. The CDR3 loop is CASSNAGDGTYEQYF. DNA for the CDR3: TGTGCCAGCTCAAACGCGGGGGACGGAACCTACGAGCAGTACTTC. The entire variable domain, with the rest obtained from reference TRBV18 and TRBJ2-7, is as follows: NAGVMQNPRHLVRRRGQEARLRCSPMKGHSHVYWYRQLPEEGLKFMVYLQKENIIDESGMPKERFSAEFPKEGPSILRIQQVVRGDSAAYFCASSNAGDGTYEQYFGPGTRLTVT.

This chain links TRBV6-5 with TRBJ1-1; unclear D gene. The ends were cut back, 4 bases at V and 4 bases at J, with 10 bases in the middle. Germline V gives CDR1 MNHEY, CDR2 SVGAGI. The CDR3 has 13 residues. The CDR3 bases are TGTGCCAGCAGTTTTCAACGGGGCACTGAAGCTTTCTTT. It is translated as CASSFQRGTEAFF.

The rearrangement joins TRBV2 to TRBJ2-7; D not certain. The CDR3 has 14 amino acids. V gave up 8 bases and J gave up 0 bases, with 14 bases separating them. Germline values: CDR1 SNHLY, CDR2 FYNNEI. CDR3 DNA: TGTGCCAGCGGTGTCAGGTCCCACTCCTACGAGCAGTACTTC. Amino acid sequence: CASGVRSHSYEQYF.

The chain is built from TRBV2 and TRBJ2-1, with a weak D call TRBD1 (8 bases). The CDR3 covers 15 residues. V was shortened by 2 bases and J by 4 bases, with 12 bases between the two germline ends. CDR1 and CDR2 (germline): SNHLY, FYNNEI. For the CDR3, the DNA is TGTGCCAGCAGTGAATACAGGGGGGGTTACAATGAGCAGTTCTTC. Its protein product is CASSEYRGGYNEQFF.

This chain links TRBV19 with TRBJ2-2, with D perhaps matching TRBD2 (5 bases). Germline CDR1 LNHDA, CDR2 SQIVND (reference sequence). The CDR3 is made up of 16 amino acids. Deletions cut 7 bases from V and 6 bases from J, with 21 bases between. CDR3 sequence (DNA): TGTGCCAGTACCTCTGGACTGGCTGGTAAGGCCGGGGAGCTGTTTTTT. The encoded protein is CASTSGLAGKAGELFF.

The chain employs TRBV5-4 and TRBJ1-2; the match to TRBD1 covers 8 bases. The trim removed 3 bases at V and 0 bases at J, leaving 4 bases unmatched. The CDR3 runs to 15 residues. CDR1 SGHNT and CDR2 YYREEE come from the germline V gene (reference sequence). The CDR3 reads CASSSSDRANYGYTF. In nucleotides, the CDR3 is TGTGCCAGCAGCTCCTCGGACAGGGCTAACTATGGCTACACCTTC.

This rearrangement joins TRBV5-4 to TRBJ2-2, with TRBD2 identical over 10 bases. The germline V gene encodes CDR1 SGHNT and CDR2 YYREEE (reference sequence). The V and J ends lost 4 bases and 1 base, in that order; junction bases with no gene match: 4. This CDR3 comprises 16 residues. In nucleotides, the CDR3 is TGTGCCAGCAGCCCCTCTAGCGGGGGGAACACCGGGGAGCTGTTTTTT. Its translation is CASSPSSGGNTGELFF.

The V gene is TRBV2, the J gene TRBJ2-5; 9 nucleotides align to TRBD1. Germline V gives CDR1 SNHLY, CDR2 FYNNEI. This CDR3 is 13 amino acids long. The ends lost 6 bases at V and 4 bases at J; junction bases unmatched: 3. As DNA, the CDR3 is TGTGCCAGCAGGGACAGGGGTGGAGAGACCCAGTACTTC. Its translation: CASRDRGGETQYF.